This TCR beta chain was observed in a study of T cells in Graves' hyperthyroidism and ophthalmopathy. Study-wide background: Blood was drawn when the patient was first diagnosed and still untreated.

V shed 3 bases and J shed 7 bases, with 10 bases lying between them. This CDR3 is built from 12 residues. From germline, CDR1 is MNHEY and CDR2 SMNVEV (reference sequence). Study-wide results and limits: Most thyroid-expanded clonotypes above 0.001 were also found in blood.

RNA transcripts served as the template for amplifying TCR beta CDR3 regions. The HTBI set primed first-round TCR CDR3 RT-PCR. TCRdb called the multiplex PCR reads again in MiXCR, with one record for every CDR3 protein. The sample lists under 550,000 distinct CDR3 sequences; 12% to 15% were seen once. This clonotype was recorded at least ten times. Its antigen is unidentified. Stable Graves' hyperthyroidism meant no ophthalmopathy progression within 18 months. PBMCs were sourced from around 10 ml fresh peripheral blood. Material: blood. The chain couples TRBV27 to TRBJ2-7, with a possible D match to TRBD2 (5 bases). The sequence was obtained from a woman younger than 35 with Graves' hyperthyroidism. The CDR3 protein is CASSLQRGEQYF. CDR3 DNA sequence: TGTGCCAGCAGTTTGCAACGAGGGGAGCAGTACTTC.